This entry lists 10 T cell receptor beta chains sequenced from one sample in a study of cytomegalovirus exposure and HLA in healthy donors. The PCR employed 60 Vbeta primers together with 13 Jbeta primers. Sequencing was performed with immunoSEQ multiplex PCR; in TCRdb, only in-frame clones are kept and a portion is missing. The top ten clones hold approximately 4% of a sample with over 150,000 clones, approximately 80% of them seen once. Sequenced: PBMCs. Receptors originate from a woman aged 40-49 years in good health and CMV-seronegative.

This chain links TRBV7-6 with TRBJ2-1; possibly TRBD1 for D (5 bases). The CDR3 runs to 17 residues. V was clipped by 5 bases and J by 6 bases, with 23 bases between them. From germline, CDR1 is SGHVS and CDR2 FNYEAQ. CDR3: CASSPGRARRPSNEQFF. The CDR3 region has the DNA TGTGCCAGCAGCCCAGGCAGGGCCCGGCGGCCCTCCAATGAGCAGTTCTTC.

The chain couples TRBV30 to TRBJ1-1; D gene uncertain. Germline values: CDR1 GTSNPN, CDR2 SVGIG (reference sequence). Trimming shortened V by 2 bases and J by 5 bases, and 6 bases separated the two germline ends. The CDR3 spans 11 residues. The CDR3 DNA reads as TGTGCCTGGAGTAGCATGACTGAAGCTTTCTTT. It translates to CAWSSMTEAFF.

The gene calls are TRBV27 and TRBJ2-6, with a tentative D call TRBD1 (6 bases). The CDR3 runs 15 residues. The V gene lost 6 bases and the J gene lost 1 base, with 10 bases spanning the gap. Germline V gene sequence: CDR1 MNHEY, CDR2 SMNVEV (reference sequence). In DNA, the CDR3 is TGTGCCAGCAGGAGGACAGTTTCTGGGGCCAACGTCCTGACTTTC. The encoded protein is CASRRTVSGANVLTF.

The chain uses TRBV4-1 and TRBJ2-5; D remains ambiguous. The J call may be in error: the DNA end matches TRBJ2-7 better. The CDR3 totals 13 residues. Looked up from germline, CDR1 is MGHRA and CDR2 is YSYEKL. The DNA for the CDR3 is TGCGCCAGCAGCCAGTCTGTCTCCTACGAGCAGTACTTC. As protein: CASSQSVSYEQYF.

The chain uses TRBV6-1 and TRBJ1-1, with D possibly TRBD1 on 5 matching bases. This CDR3 contains 13 residues. Germline CDR1 reads MNHNS; CDR2 reads SASEGT. V shed 4 bases and J shed 6 bases, with 12 bases lying between them. The CDR3 reads CASSGQGVAEAFF. For the CDR3, the DNA is TGTGCCAGCAGTGGTCAGGGTGTCGCTGAAGCTTTCTTT.

This sequence joins TRBV7-9 and TRBJ2-7; D is possibly TRBD1 (6 bases). This CDR3 has 15 residues. Trimming stripped 5 bases from V and 0 bases from J, with 14 bases between. Germline CDR1 SEHNR, CDR2 FQNEAQ (reference sequence). The CDR3 sequence is CASSPGQSISYEQYF. Here the CDR3 DNA reads TGTGCCAGCAGCCCCGGACAGTCTATCTCCTACGAGCAGTACTTC.

CDR3 residues: CASSLRGGTTEAFF. The CDR3 DNA reads as TGTGCCAGCAGCTTGAGAGGCGGGACCACTGAAGCTTTCTTT. The rearrangement uses TRBV5-6 and TRBJ1-1, with a possible D match to TRBD1 (5 bases). The CDR3 totals 14 residues. CDR1 is SGHDT, CDR2 YYEEEE, per germline. V was cut by 1 base and J by 4 bases, with 11 bases left in between.

The chain carries TRBV6-1 and TRBJ1-1, with D possibly TRBD1 on 6 matching bases. CDR1 and CDR2 from the germline V gene are MNHNS and SASEGT. The CDR3 runs 16 residues. Trimming removed 4 bases from V and 2 bases from J, with 17 bases in between. CDR3 protein: CASSVRQATTNTEAFF. DNA of the CDR3: TGTGCCAGCAGTGTGCGACAGGCCACCACAAACACTGAAGCTTTCTTT.

The CDR3 nucleotides read TGTGCCAGCTCACCATCTCCTCCAGGGGCCACCTACGAGCAGTACTTC. Protein sequence: CASSPSPPGATYEQYF. The chain employs TRBV18 and TRBJ2-7; perhaps TRBD1 as D (6 bases). V was shortened by 2 bases and J by 2 bases, with 16 bases between the two germline ends. This CDR3 comprises 16 residues. Germline V gene sequence: CDR1 KGHSH, CDR2 LQKENI. Complete variable domain (other parts from reference TRBV18 and TRBJ2-7): NAGVMQNPRHLVRRRGQEARLRCSPMKGHSHVYWYRQLPEEGLKFMVYLQKENIIDESGMPKERFSAEFPKEGPSILRIQQVVRGDSAAYFCASSPSPPGATYEQYFGPGTRLTVT.

V and J are TRBV7-2 and TRBJ1-3, with D unresolved. Trimming removed 0 bases from V and 0 bases from J, with 12 bases in between. Germline CDR1 and CDR2: SGHTA and FQGNSA. The CDR3 sequence is 17 residues long. The CDR3 DNA sequence: TGTGCCAGCAGCTTAGCGGTAACACGGAGCTCTGGAAACACCATATATTTT. Its translation: CASSLAVTRSSGNTIYF.